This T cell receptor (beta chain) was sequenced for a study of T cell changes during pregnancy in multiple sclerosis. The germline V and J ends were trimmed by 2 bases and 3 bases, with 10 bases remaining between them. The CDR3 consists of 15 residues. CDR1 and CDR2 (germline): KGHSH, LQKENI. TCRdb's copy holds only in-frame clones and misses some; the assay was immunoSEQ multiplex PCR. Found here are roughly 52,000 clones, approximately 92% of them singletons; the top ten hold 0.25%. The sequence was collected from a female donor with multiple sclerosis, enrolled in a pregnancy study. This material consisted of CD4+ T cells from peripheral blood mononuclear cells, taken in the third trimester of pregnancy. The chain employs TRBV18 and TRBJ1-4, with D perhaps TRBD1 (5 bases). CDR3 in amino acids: CASSPSRQSNEKLFF. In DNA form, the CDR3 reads TGTGCCAGCTCACCAAGTCGACAGTCTAATGAAAAACTGTTTTTT.